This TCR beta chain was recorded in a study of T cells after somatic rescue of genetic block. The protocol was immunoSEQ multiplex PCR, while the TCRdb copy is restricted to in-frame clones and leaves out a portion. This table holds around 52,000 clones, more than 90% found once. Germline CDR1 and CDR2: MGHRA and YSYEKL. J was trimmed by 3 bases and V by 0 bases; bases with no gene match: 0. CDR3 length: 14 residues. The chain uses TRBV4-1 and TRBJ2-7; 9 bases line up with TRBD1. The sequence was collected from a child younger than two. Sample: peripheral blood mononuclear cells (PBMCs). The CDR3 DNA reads TGCGCCAGCAGCCAAGAGGACAGGGGCTACGAGCAGTACTTC. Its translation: CASSQEDRGYEQYF.